This T cell receptor beta chain is drawn from a study of blood T cells in healthy people across ages. General study findings and limits: Long-lived donors carried more naive CD4+ cells and greater diversity than aged donors.

Germline CDR1 SQVTM, CDR2 ANQGSEA. The CDR3 covers 12 residues. V lost 6 bases, J lost 5 bases, and 5 bases stayed unmatched. The use of a sample-barcoded 5' primer and a J-beta primer mix characterized a second PCR of 7 to 11 cycles. TCRdb redid the calling of the 5' RACE reads with MiXCR, one entry per CDR3 protein. Of roughly 800,000 distinct CDR3 sequences in the sample, more than 45% were seen once. Staff drew 8 to 10 milliliters of peripheral blood from each donor. This clonotype was observed a few times. Antigen: not known. The specimen was blood. The TCR originated in a man between 25 and 39 years old in good health. The V gene is TRBV29-1, the J gene TRBJ2-5; 8 nucleotides match TRBD2. The CDR3 coding sequence is TGCAGCGTCGGGACTAGGGGTGAGACCCAGTACTTC. Translating gives CSVGTRGETQYF.